Shown below are 20 T cell receptor beta chains from a single sample sequenced in a study of T-cell reconstitution after alpha-beta-depleted transplantation in children (dated by TCRdb to the mid-2010s). The library relied on PCR. Sequencing instrument: Illumina HiSeq 2500. To normalize quantification of the TCRbeta repertoire, the TCR libraries were built with molecular barcoding that relied on unique molecular identifiers. TCRdb cleaned the public reads at Q25 with fastp, built clones with MiXCR and kept in-frame beta chains. Under each unique CDR3 protein, matching rows form one entry showing the most common genes and DNA. For this sample there are some 110,000 distinct CDR3 sequences; about a tenth appear just once. Of the sample, roughly a third is held by the ten largest clones. The sample's treatment or condition, from its label and the paper: allogeneic hematopoietic cell transplantation with graft depleted of TCRalphabeta T cells and CD19 B cells.

The material was PBMCs, obtained before TCRalphabeta/CD19-depleted stem cell transplant. Source of these receptors: a boy aged 2 to 9 with acute lymphoblastic leukemia, due to receive a stem cell transplant.

This clonotype was counted ten times or more. The chain uses TRBV12-3 or TRBV12-4 and TRBJ2-3; D unresolved. This CDR3 has 15 amino acids. V gave up 2 bases and J gave up 2 bases, with 11 bases separating them. The CDR3 DNA reads as TGTGCCAGCAGTTTACTCGGCGGCAACACAGATACGCAGTATTTT. It encodes CASSLLGGNTDTQYF.

CDR3 nucleotide sequence: TGCAGTGCTAGGAGCGGGAGCTCCTACGAGCAGTACTTC. Amino acid sequence: CSARSGSSYEQYF. The J gene is TRBJ2-7, the V gene TRBV20-1; 8 bases map to TRBD2. This CDR3 is 13 amino acids long. The germline V gene encodes CDR1 DFQATT and CDR2 SNEGSKA (reference sequence). J lost 0 bases, V lost 3 bases, and 1 base had no gene match.

This clonotype was counted at least ten times. This chain connects TRBV20-1 to TRBJ2-4, with 7 bases matching TRBD1. Losses at the gene ends were 3 bases for V and 3 bases for J; bases not matched to a gene: 5. The CDR3 contains 14 residues. Per germline, CDR1 DFQATT and CDR2 SNEGSKA (reference sequence). The CDR3 nucleotides read TGCAGTGCTAGGGGTTGGACAGGCAAAAACATTCAGTACTTC. This gives the protein CSARGWTGKNIQYF.

V is TRBV20-1 and J is TRBJ2-7; 10 nucleotides line up with TRBD1. CDR1 and CDR2 from the germline V gene are DFQATT and SNEGSKA (reference sequence). The junction had 15 bases not matched to a gene; V was cut back by 6 bases and J by 7 bases. The CDR3 spans 15 residues. The CDR3 DNA reads as TGCAGTGCGAATGACAGGGGGCCGGCAGACAATGAGCAGTACTTC. The encoded protein is CSANDRGPADNEQYF.

By sample fraction, this clonotype is medium-sized. The genes are TRBV5-1 and TRBJ2-7; a weak D match, TRBD2 (6 bases). CDR3 length: 14 residues. Between the trimmed V and J ends, which lost 6 bases and 2 bases, there was a span of 15 bases. The germline gives CDR1 SGHRS, CDR2 YFSETQ. CDR3 amino acids: CASTPGRGTYEQYF. CDR3 in DNA: TGCGCCAGCACCCCTGGCCGGGGGACCTACGAGCAGTACTTC.

This clonotype showed up many times. V and J are TRBV15 and TRBJ2-3, with 10 bases fitting TRBD2. The CDR3 covers 13 residues. From germline, CDR1 is LNHNV and CDR2 YYDKDF (reference sequence). The ends lost 8 bases at V and 6 bases at J; junction bases unmatched: 5. Here the CDR3 DNA reads TGTGCCACCGCCCTAGCGGGAGCCGATACGCAGTATTTT. Translating gives CATALAGADTQYF.

V usage is TRBV5-1 and J usage is TRBJ2-3, with TRBD2 matching 9 bases. The CDR3 spans 15 residues. The J segment lost 8 bases and the V segment lost 2 bases, leaving 9 bases of the junction unmatched. Germline V gene sequence: CDR1 SGHRS, CDR2 YFSETQ. The DNA for the CDR3 is TGCGCCAGCAGCTTAGGGTTAGCGGGAGAGGGTACGCAGTATTTT. This sequence encodes CASSLGLAGEGTQYF.

This clonotype was observed a handful of times. This chain joins TRBV6-5 and TRBJ2-7; TRBD2 is a possible D gene (5 bases). The CDR3 sequence is 14 residues long. Germline V lookup: CDR1 MNHEY, CDR2 SVGAGI. V was shortened by 0 bases and J by 10 bases, with 16 bases between the two germline ends. Here the CDR3 DNA reads TGTGCCAGCAGTTACTCGATCTTCCAGGAGGAACAGTACTTC. It is translated as CASSYSIFQEEQYF.

The V call is TRBV5-1, the J call TRBJ2-3, with D possibly TRBD1 on 6 matching bases. Germline CDR1 and CDR2: SGHRS and YFSETQ. The V and J ends lost 3 bases and 5 bases respectively, with 10 bases between them. The length of the CDR3 is 13 residues. CDR3 amino acids: CASSWVQGDTQYF. The CDR3 nucleotides are TGCGCCAGCAGCTGGGTACAGGGAGATACGCAGTATTTT. The full variable domain, with the rest looked up from reference TRBV5-1 and TRBJ2-3, is KAGVTQTPRYLIKTRGQQVTLSCSPISGHRSVSWYQQTPGQGLQFLFEYFSETQRNKGNFPGRFSGRQFSNSRSEMNVSTLELGDSALYLCASSWVQGDTQYFGPGTRLTVL.

This clonotype was counted between two and nine times. The CDR3: CASSDSPAIGYTF. The CDR3 DNA is TGTGCCAGCAGTGACTCGCCGGCTATTGGCTACACCTTC. This chain uses TRBV6-4 with TRBJ1-2; D is ambiguous. Deletions cut 0 bases from V and 7 bases from J, with 9 bases between. The CDR3 runs to 13 residues. Germline lookup yields CDR1 MRHNA and CDR2 SNTAGT.

In its sample, this clonotype was seen many times. The rearrangement uses TRBV20-1 and TRBJ1-4; no clear D. CDR1 and CDR2 from the germline V gene are DFQATT and SNEGSKA (reference sequence). This CDR3 has 15 amino acids. V was clipped by 4 bases and J by 0 bases, with 12 bases between them. Written as DNA, the CDR3 is TGCAGTGCTACGGTAGACTCCGCAACTAATGAAAAACTGTTTTTT. Translating it yields CSATVDSATNEKLFF.

The chain uses TRBV21-1 and TRBJ1-1. TRBV21-1 is reported as a pseudogene. The CDR3 contains 14 residues. For the CDR3, the DNA is TGTGCCAGCAGCAAGGAGGACAGGAACACTGAAGCTTTCTTT. Translating gives CASSKEDRNTEAFF.

This sequence joins TRBV28 and TRBJ1-2; 7 nucleotides match TRBD1. Per the germline V gene, CDR1 is MDHEN and CDR2 is SYDVKM. Germline trimming cut 5 bases from V and 7 bases from J; bases unmatched to any gene: 13. This CDR3 is built from 15 residues. In DNA, the CDR3 is TGTGCCAGCAGTAGTGTTAGGGACAGCTCTGGTGGCTACACCTTC. Translating gives CASSSVRDSSGGYTF.

This clonotype was observed many times. The V gene is TRBV7-3, the J gene TRBJ2-1; unclear D gene. The CDR3 runs to 15 residues. In germline, CDR1 is SGHTA, CDR2 FQGTGA. The ends were cut back, 10 bases at V and 0 bases at J, with 16 bases in the middle. The CDR3 reads CATADGRNSYNEQFF. The CDR3 DNA sequence: TGTGCCACCGCGGACGGGCGGAACTCCTACAATGAGCAGTTCTTC.

This clonotype was counted between two and nine times. The V and J genes are TRBV20-1 and TRBJ1-2, with TRBD1 matching over 12 bases. This CDR3 spans 20 amino acids. From germline, CDR1 is DFQATT and CDR2 SNEGSKA (reference sequence). The CDR3 DNA follows: TGCAGAACCGAGCAAGGGACAGGGGGCAATCGCCCCTCTGCTAACTATGGCTACACCTTC. Protein: CRTEQGTGGNRPSANYGYTF.

Ten or more counts support this clonotype. The rearrangement links TRBV5-1 to TRBJ2-1; 12 bases are shared with TRBD2. The V segment lost 4 bases and the J segment 7 bases; nucleotides outside the gene matches: 9. Per the germline V gene, CDR1 is SGHRS and CDR2 is YFSETQ. The CDR3 extends over 16 amino acids. The CDR3 region has the DNA TGCGCCAGCAGCCCGAAGACTAGCGGGAGCGCGAATGAGCAGTTCTTC. This gives the protein CASSPKTSGSANEQFF.

This clonotype appeared many times. This chain connects TRBV7-8 to TRBJ2-1; D perhaps matches TRBD2 (5 bases). Trimming removed 1 base at V and 13 bases at J, with 11 bases between. Germline V gene lookup returns CDR1 SGHVS and CDR2 FQNEAQ. The CDR3 runs to 12 residues. The CDR3 sequence: CASSLVGEGQFF. The CDR3, as DNA: TGTGCCAGCAGCTTAGTGGGAGAGGGTCAGTTCTTC.

Concerning this clonotype itself: This sequence may be a read error, since a much larger clone differs from it by one base. CDR3 nucleotide sequence: TGTGCCAGCAGCCTTACATATGGGAGGGCAGGTTCTGGAGAGCAGTACTTC. It is translated as CASSLTYGRAGSGEQYF. The chain couples TRBV11-2 to TRBJ2-7; 7 nucleotides agree with TRBD2. Germline CDR1 is SGHAT and CDR2 is FQNNGV. This CDR3 has 17 amino acids. Trimming took 5 bases from V and 7 from J; bases not matched to a gene: 20. Complete variable domain (other parts from reference TRBV11-2 and TRBJ2-7): EAGVAQSPRYKIIEKRQSVAFWCNPISGHATLYWYQQILGQGPKLLIQFQNNGVVDDSQLPKDRFSAERLKGVDSTLKIQPAKLEDSAVYLCASSLTYGRAGSGEQYFGPGTRLTVT.

This rearrangement joins TRBV10-2 to TRBJ2-7; D possibly uses TRBD1 or TRBD2 (6 bases each). The CDR3 is made up of 15 amino acids. Looked up from germline, CDR1 is WSHSY and CDR2 is SAAADI. The germline V and J ends were trimmed by 5 bases and 6 bases, with 20 bases remaining between them. DNA for the CDR3: TGCGCCAGCAGTCGGGGGAAAACAGGGTTGGGCGAGCAGTACTTC. This sequence encodes CASSRGKTGLGEQYF.

This clonotype has a count of ten or more. The chain employs TRBV5-6 and TRBJ2-6; TRBD1 might be the D (5 bases). This CDR3 is 15 amino acids long. CDR1 is SGHDT and CDR2 is YYEEEE in the germline V gene. V lost 4 bases and J lost 2, with 10 bases in between. The CDR3 is CASSPAGTGANVLTF. The CDR3 bases are TGTGCCAGCAGCCCCGCAGGGACTGGGGCCAACGTCCTGACTTTC.